The 12 T cell receptor beta chains below were found in one sample sequenced in a study of technical replicates of blood from a few donors. Sequenced by immunoSEQ multiplex PCR; TCRdb stores in-frame clones only, minus some. The table includes tens of thousands of clones, around nine tenths detected once. The sample comprised T cells isolated from PBMCs. These receptors all come from a human donor in good health.

V and J are TRBV7-2 and TRBJ2-1, with TRBD2 as a possible D gene (6 bases). Germline CDR1 SGHTA, CDR2 FQGNSA. The CDR3 runs to 18 residues. Trimming left V 1 base short and J 4 bases short, with 20 bases between. Here the CDR3 DNA reads TGTGCCAGCAGCTTAGAACTTATTGGGACTGGGGAATACAATGAGCAGTTCTTC. Its translation is CASSLELIGTGEYNEQFF.

This clone has a single count. The chain joins TRBV9 to TRBJ1-4; 7 bases map to TRBD1. Germline V CDR1 and CDR2: SGDLS, YYNGEE. J lost 5 bases, V lost 1 base, and 5 bases had no gene match. CDR3 length: 15 amino acids. CDR3 nucleotides: TGTGCCAGCAGCGTATGGGGACAGCAAAATGAAAAACTGTTTTTT. This encodes CASSVWGQQNEKLFF.

The genes are TRBV4-1 and TRBJ2-1; TRBD2 matches at 9 bases. The CDR3 contains 20 residues. Germline CDR1 is MGHRA and CDR2 is YSYEKL. The ends lost 0 bases at V and 3 bases at J; junction bases unmatched: 15. CDR3 coding DNA: TGCGCCAGCAGCCAAGACCCCGGGGTAGCGGGAGTTTCAAGCTACAATGAGCAGTTCTTC. Translated, it gives CASSQDPGVAGVSSYNEQFF.

This clone was recorded only once. V usage is TRBV29-1 and J usage is TRBJ2-7; D gene unclear. Germline V gene data show CDR1 as SQVTM and CDR2 as ANQGSEA. V was pared by 3 bases and J by 0 bases, with 9 bases between. There are 13 residues in the CDR3. The CDR3 nucleotides read TGCAGCGTTGACTTCGATAGCTCCTACGAGCAGTACTTC. Translation: CSVDFDSSYEQYF.

V is TRBV4-2 and J is TRBJ2-7, with D uncertain. CDR1 LGHNA and CDR2 YNFKEQ come from the germline V gene. The CDR3 spans 14 residues. The V gene lost 0 bases and the J gene lost 4 bases, with 10 bases spanning the gap. The CDR3 nucleotides read TGTGCCAGCAGCCAAGATATTGATACTTACGAGCAGTACTTC. Protein: CASSQDIDTYEQYF.

The rearrangement joins TRBV15 to TRBJ2-3; D possibly corresponds to TRBD2 (6 bases). This CDR3 comprises 14 residues. Trimming took 8 bases from V and 6 from J, leaving 18 bases between them. The germline CDR1 and CDR2 sequences are LNHNV and YYDKDF (reference sequence). This CDR3 is CATLRDFESDTQYF. CDR3 sequence (DNA): TGTGCCACCCTCCGGGACTTCGAAAGTGATACGCAGTATTTT. Complete variable domain (other parts from reference TRBV15 and TRBJ2-3): DAMVIQNPRYQVTQFGKPVTLSCSQTLNHNVMYWYQQKSSQAPKLLFHYYDKDFNNEADTPDNFQSRRPNTSFCFLDIRSPGLGDTAMYLCATLRDFESDTQYFGPGTRLTVL.

The rearrangement uses TRBV19 and TRBJ2-1; tentative D call: TRBD1 (5 bases). Per the germline V gene, CDR1 is LNHDA and CDR2 is SQIVND (reference sequence). Trimming took 3 bases from V and 8 from J, leaving 11 bases between them. The CDR3 covers 13 residues. Here the CDR3 DNA reads TGTGCCAGTAGTATTCAGGGTAGCTATGAGCAGTTCTTC. This codes for CASSIQGSYEQFF.

V and J are TRBV19 and TRBJ2-7; tentatively, D is TRBD1 (6 bases). V lost 8 bases and J 4 bases, leaving 15 bases between the germline ends. Germline loops: CDR1 LNHDA, CDR2 SQIVND (reference sequence). The CDR3 extends over 13 amino acids. DNA for the CDR3: TGTGCCAGTGGATTAGGACAGACTTACGAGCAGTACTTC. Protein product: CASGLGQTYEQYF.

The chain employs TRBV4-2 and TRBJ2-7; 7 positions agree with TRBD2. Trimming removed 1 base from V and 6 bases from J; junction bases left unmatched: 12. CDR1 and CDR2 (germline): LGHNA, YNFKEQ. The CDR3 consists of 16 residues. CDR3 protein: CASSQVYSGIVGEQYF. The CDR3 region has the DNA TGTGCCAGCAGCCAAGTATACAGCGGGATTGTTGGCGAGCAGTACTTC.

The rearrangement links TRBV18 to TRBJ2-7; 8 positions agree with TRBD1. CDR3 length equals 13 residues. V lost 6 bases, J lost 4 bases, and 5 bases stayed unmatched. Germline CDR1 is KGHSH and CDR2 is LQKENI. The CDR3 loop is CASSPTGVYEQYF. The CDR3 nucleotides read TGTGCCAGCTCTCCGACAGGGGTGTACGAGCAGTACTTC.

The CDR3 loop is CASNRGAGANVLTF. The CDR3 coding sequence is TGTGCCAGTAACAGGGGGGCTGGGGCCAACGTCCTGACTTTC. This sequence joins TRBV19 and TRBJ2-6, with TRBD1 matching over 8 bases. The germline CDR1 and CDR2 sequences are LNHDA and SQIVND (reference sequence). V was pared by 7 bases and J by 2 bases, with 1 base of the junction left unmatched. The CDR3 runs 14 residues. Together with reference TRBV19 and TRBJ2-6, the CDR3 gives the full variable domain: DGGITQSPKYLFRKEGQNVTLSCEQNLNHDAMYWYRQDPGQGLRLIYYSQIVNDFQKGDIAEGYSVSREKKESFPLTVTSAQKNPTAFYLCASNRGAGANVLTFGAGSRLTVL.

The count of this clone is one. V is TRBV2 and J is TRBJ2-2, with a weak D call TRBD1 (7 bases). V was pared by 10 bases and J by 2 bases, with 14 bases between. The germline CDR1 and CDR2 sequences are SNHLY and FYNNEI. This CDR3 comprises 14 residues. CDR3 nucleotides: TGTGCCACAGGGCGGGACAGTAACACCGGGGAGCTGTTTTTT. Its translation is CATGRDSNTGELFF.